Listed below are T cell receptor beta chains from one sample, sequenced in a study of T cell repertoires in cytomegalovirus infection. TCRdb re-called the reads through MiXCR, storing one row per CDR3 protein. The top ten hold about an eighth of the sample, which has about 920,000 distinct CDR3 sequences, approximately 30% seen once. Their cognate antigens are unknown. Sequenced material: cultured CD8+ T cells from PBMCs, taken from culture after CMV antigen stimulation. The receptors were sampled from a human donor in good health (CMV status not recorded). Some clones in this sample may be carry-over from other donors' samples. The CDR3 runs from the conserved cysteine through the conserved F or W. A D gene is named only where the DNA matches it firmly. Clone size is not always given. Where it is, it says once, few, many or a class for expanded clones.

v_call	clone_size	j_call	d_call	cdr3_aa	cdr3_nt
TRBV12-3/TRBV12-4	many	TRBJ2-4	-	CASSPLGSENIQYF	TGTGCCAGCAGTCCTCTCGGGTCGGAAAACATTCAGTACTTC
TRBV6-1	few	TRBJ1-2	-	CASSEAEVGFGRIYGYTF	TGTGCCAGCAGTGAAGCGGAGGTGGGCTTCGGGCGTATCTATGGCTACACCTTC
TRBV2	-	TRBJ2-1	-	CATQGKGNEQFF	TGTGCCACCCAGGGAAAAGGTAATGAGCAGTTCTTC
TRBV28	once	TRBJ2-1	-	CASCYSYNEQFF	TGTGCCAGCTGCTATTCATACAATGAGCAGTTCTTC
TRBV27	-	TRBJ1-1	-	CASSHPQGVEAFF	TGTGCCAGCAGCCACCCCCAGGGTGTGGAAGCTTTCTTT
TRBV7-2	many	TRBJ2-2	-	CASSLKLAGELFF	TGTGCCAGCAGCTTAAAACTAGCCGGGGAGCTGTTTTTT
TRBV6-1	few	TRBJ2-3	-	CASSSAYLDLYTDTQYF	TGTGCCAGCAGTTCAGCTTACCTCGACCTATACACAGATACGCAGTATTTT
TRBV28	-	TRBJ2-1	TRBD1	CASSSPGTVKNYNEQFF	TGTGCCAGCAGTTCCCCCGGGACAGTCAAAAACTACAATGAGCAGTTCTTC
TRBV6-6	few	TRBJ1-5	-	CASSYTGTLSNQPQHF	TGTGCCAGCAGTTACACCGGGACTCTGAGCAATCAGCCCCAGCATTTT
TRBV7-2	many	TRBJ2-3	TRBD1	CASSFRRTGLTDTQYF	TGTGCCAGCAGCTTCCGCCGGACAGGGCTCACAGATACGCAGTATTTT
TRBV4-3	few	TRBJ2-1	TRBD2	CASSQDSGGGSINEQFF	TGCGCCAGCAGCCAAGATTCCGGGGGGGGGTCCATCAATGAGCAGTTCTTC
TRBV2	-	TRBJ1-4	-	CASSELGPLSTNEKLFF	TGTGCCAGCAGTGAACTCGGGCCCCTCTCAACTAATGAAAAACTGTTTTTT
TRBV28	few	TRBJ1-3	-	CASRFRTPGNTIYF	TGTGCCAGCAGATTTCGGACACCCGGAAACACCATATATTTT
TRBV29-1	-	TRBJ1-1	-	CSAPGYTEAFF	TGCAGCGCTCCGGGATACACTGAAGCTTTCTTT
TRBV9	few	TRBJ1-5	TRBD1	CASSLQGEGQPQHF	TGTGCCAGCAGCCTCCAGGGGGAGGGCCAGCCCCAGCATTTT
TRBV6-6	-	TRBJ1-1	-	CASRLRDEGTEAFF	TGTGCCAGCAGACTCAGGGATGAGGGCACTGAAGCTTTCTTT
TRBV6-1	-	TRBJ2-5	-	CASNPQEGDQETQYF	TGTGCCAGCAACCCCCAGGAGGGGGACCAAGAGACCCAGTACTTC
TRBV6-5	few	TRBJ1-1	-	CASSLAVTVEAFF	TGTGCCAGCAGTCTGGCAGTAACTGTCGAAGCTTTCTTT
TRBV12-5	-	TRBJ2-1	-	CASGLEGSYNEQFF	TGTGCTAGTGGTTTAGAAGGGTCCTACAATGAGCAGTTCTTC
TRBV12-3/TRBV12-4	few	TRBJ1-2	-	CASSLSDNYGYTF	TGTGCCAGCAGTTTGTCAGATAACTATGGCTACACCTTC
TRBV4-3	-	TRBJ1-6	-	CASSPVRRENSPLHF	TGCGCCAGCAGCCCCGTAAGAAGGGAAAATTCACCCCTCCACTTT
TRBV6-1	-	TRBJ2-1	-	CASSENTNEQFF	TGTGCCAGCAGTGAAAATACAAATGAGCAGTTCTTC
TRBV11-2	few	TRBJ2-1	-	CASSSGLARVYNEQFF	TGTGCCAGCAGCTCCGGACTCGCGCGTGTGTACAATGAGCAGTTCTTC
TRBV7-9	-	TRBJ1-6	TRBD1	CASSSTSGTENNTPLHF	TGTGCCAGCAGCTCTACCTCCGGGACAGAAAATAATACACCCCTCCACTTT
TRBV7-6	many	TRBJ1-1	-	CASSSPGDTEAFF	TGTGCCAGCAGCTCCCCAGGGGATACTGAAGCTTTCTTT
TRBV7-4	-	TRBJ1-5	-	CASSPGPHVEHF	TGTGCCAGCAGCCCGGGACCCCACGTAGAGCATTTT
TRBV6-1	-	TRBJ2-5	-	CASTASGQGVWETQYF	TGTGCCAGCACAGCCTCGGGGCAGGGAGTGTGGGAGACCCAGTACTTC
TRBV6-2/TRBV6-3	few	TRBJ1-4	-	CASRAGHTNEKLFF	TGTGCCAGCAGGGCGGGGCACACTAATGAAAAACTGTTTTTT
TRBV5-6	-	TRBJ2-3	TRBD2	CASNSPGLAQITQYF	TGTGCCAGCAACAGTCCGGGACTAGCGCAGATAACGCAGTATTTT
TRBV9	-	TRBJ1-1	TRBD1	CASSGVTTGRNTEAFF	TGTGCCAGCAGCGGCGTGACGACAGGGAGAAACACTGAAGCTTTCTTT
TRBV7-2	many	TRBJ1-1	-	CASSPRTAVVNTEAFF	TGTGCCAGCAGCCCCAGGACAGCTGTTGTGAACACTGAAGCTTTCTTT
TRBV25-1	-	TRBJ1-1	-	CASSDYVPGTEAFF	TGTGCCAGCAGTGATTATGTCCCGGGGACTGAAGCTTTCTTT
TRBV12-3/TRBV12-4	many	TRBJ1-5	-	CASSLPNPTGNQPQHF	TGTGCCAGCAGTTTACCGAACCCAACAGGGAATCAGCCCCAGCATTTT
TRBV4-1	few	TRBJ2-7	-	CASSQVRRDEQYF	TGCGCCAGCAGCCAAGTCCGACGTGACGAGCAGTACTTC
TRBV6-5	many	TRBJ1-1	-	CASSIAQGSDTEAFF	TGTGCCAGCAGCATCGCTCAGGGATCGGACACTGAAGCTTTCTTT
TRBV6-8	few	TRBJ1-1	-	CASGDLWNTEAFF	TGTGCCAGCGGGGACTTGTGGAACACTGAAGCTTTCTTT
TRBV5-6	few	TRBJ1-2	TRBD1	CASSWGTGGLNYGYTF	TGTGCCAGCAGCTGGGGGACAGGGGGGCTTAACTATGGCTACACCTTC
TRBV4-3	-	TRBJ1-1	-	CASSQDRAGANTEAFF	TGCGCCAGCAGCCAAGATCGGGCAGGGGCGAACACTGAAGCTTTCTTT
TRBV12-3/TRBV12-4	-	TRBJ1-6	TRBD1	CASSPGQGALTPISPLHF	TGTGCCAGCAGTCCGGGACAGGGGGCTCTTACCCCTATTTCACCCCTCCACTTT
TRBV12-5	-	TRBJ2-3	-	CASGLRTWADTQYF	TGTGCTAGTGGTCTACGGACGTGGGCAGATACGCAGTATTTT
TRBV7-2	many	TRBJ2-1	TRBD1	CASSPNRDRGLNEQFF	TGTGCCAGCAGCCCCAACCGGGACAGGGGGCTGAATGAGCAGTTCTTC
TRBV7-6	-	TRBJ2-2	TRBD2	CASRLSPGTSGVRETGELFF	TGTGCCAGCAGGCTAAGTCCCGGGACTAGCGGGGTCCGCGAGACCGGGGAGCTGTTTTTT
TRBV3-1	few	TRBJ2-7	TRBD1	CASSRPGQLSYEQYF	TGTGCCAGCAGCCGACCGGGACAGCTCTCCTACGAGCAGTACTTC
TRBV4-1	few	TRBJ2-3	TRBD1	CASSYRTGTADTQYF	TGCGCCAGCAGCTATAGGACAGGGACGGCAGATACGCAGTATTTT
TRBV20-1	-	TRBJ1-1	-	CSARDRAGLGGTEAFF	TGCAGTGCTAGAGATCGGGCAGGGCTTGGTGGCACTGAAGCTTTCTTT
TRBV7-6	-	TRBJ2-1	TRBD1	CASSSTGGEQFF	TGTGCCAGCAGCTCAACAGGGGGTGAGCAGTTCTTC
TRBV5-1	few	TRBJ1-1	-	CASSLATGSEAFF	TGCGCCAGCAGCTTGGCAACAGGGTCTGAAGCTTTCTTT